Below are 17 T cell receptor beta chains sequenced from a single sample in a study of blood T cells in healthy people across ages. Using a J-beta primer mix together with a sample-barcoded 5' primer, a second PCR was run for about 6 to 11 cycles. TCRdb re-analysed the 5' RACE reads in MiXCR, keeping a single row per CDR3 protein. The data show over a million distinct CDR3 sequences, more than 35% seen once. The sample taken for sequencing was blood. The origin of the receptors is a woman in her sixties in good health.

This clonotype was observed once. Sequence at one end of the junction differs from germline and may be a read error. The chain recombines TRBV6-2 or TRBV6-3 with TRBJ1-4; 7 positions match TRBD1. This CDR3 contains 15 residues. Germline V gene data show CDR1 as MNHEY and CDR2 as SVGEGT. The CDR3 protein is CASSYVAGGDEELFF. CDR3 DNA: TGTGCCAGCAGTTACGTCGCAGGGGGTGATGAAGAACTGTTTTTT.

The chain is built from TRBV5-6 and TRBJ2-7; the D call may be TRBD1 or TRBD2 (6 bases each). The CDR3 length is 15 residues. Germline loops: CDR1 SGHDT, CDR2 YYEEEE. The V end was cut by 4 bases, the J end by 0 bases, with 14 bases between. The CDR3: CASSPRGVNSYEQYF. For the CDR3, the DNA is TGTGCCAGCAGCCCGAGGGGGGTGAACTCCTACGAGCAGTACTTC.

V usage is TRBV6-6 and J usage is TRBJ1-6; D not resolved. The CDR3 is 14 amino acids. Germline V CDR1 and CDR2: MNHNY, SVGAGI (reference sequence). V was clipped by 6 bases and J by 3 bases, with 9 bases between them. CDR3 residues: CASSRTVYNSPLHF. CDR3 nucleotide sequence: TGTGCCAGCAGCCGGACGGTCTATAATTCACCCCTCCACTTT.

In its sample, this clonotype was seen a few times. V is TRBV10-1 and J is TRBJ2-7, with no clear D. Trimming took off 0 bases at V and 1 base at J, with 10 bases between the two ends. The germline gives CDR1 WNHNN, CDR2 SYGVQD (reference sequence). The CDR3 covers 15 residues. The CDR3 DNA follows: TGCGCCAGCAGTGAGTCAGGCAGGCAGTCCTACGAGCAGTACTTC. The encoded protein is CASSESGRQSYEQYF.

This clonotype has more than one count but fewer than ten. The chain combines TRBV2 with TRBJ2-1; TRBD1 matches 8 bases. The V gene end was trimmed by 1 base and the J gene end by 4 bases; junction bases not matched to a gene: 3. The CDR3 consists of 15 residues. Looked up from germline, CDR1 is SNHLY and CDR2 is FYNNEI. This CDR3 is CASSEGTGLYNEQFF. The CDR3 nucleotides read TGTGCCAGCAGTGAAGGGACAGGGTTGTACAATGAGCAGTTCTTC. The full variable domain, completed using reference TRBV2 and TRBJ2-1, is EPEVTQTPSHQVTQMGQEVILRCVPISNHLYFYWYRQILGQKVEFLVSFYNNEISEKSEIFDDQFSVERPDGSNFTLKIRSTKLEDSAMYFCASSEGTGLYNEQFFGPGTRLTVL.

The rearrangement uses TRBV20-1 and TRBJ2-4, with unresolved D. V was cut by 3 bases and J by 0 bases, with 9 bases left in between. Germline V lookup: CDR1 DFQATT, CDR2 SNEGSKA (reference sequence). The CDR3 length is 14 residues. The CDR3 DNA reads as TGCAGTGCTAGGGAAACAGTAGCCAAAAACATTCAGTACTTC. Translating it yields CSARETVAKNIQYF.

This clonotype has just a few counts. The rearrangement joins TRBV4-1 to TRBJ1-4; tentatively, D is TRBD1 (5 bases). CDR3 length: 15 amino acids. Germline V lookup: CDR1 MGHRA, CDR2 YSYEKL. Trimming took off 4 bases at V and 4 bases at J, with 13 bases between the two ends. The CDR3 DNA reads TGCGCCAGCAGCCCCCCGGACAAAAATAATGAAAAACTGTTTTTT. This gives the protein CASSPPDKNNEKLFF.

J is TRBJ1-2 and V is TRBV12-3 or TRBV12-4, with TRBD1 identical over 10 bases. This CDR3 has 13 residues. With 7 bases clipped from V and 6 bases from J, the junction kept 5 bases outside the gene matches. The CDR3 region has the DNA TGTGCCAGCAACCAGGACAGGGGGAATGGCTACACCTTC. Its translation is CASNQDRGNGYTF.

This chain joins TRBV27 and TRBJ2-1, with a weak D call TRBD1 (5 bases). CDR1 MNHEY and CDR2 SMNVEV come from the germline V gene (reference sequence). The CDR3 is made up of 14 amino acids. V lost 8 bases, J lost 0 bases, and 11 bases lay in between. This CDR3 is CASFSRDSYNEQFF. The CDR3 DNA reads as TGTGCCAGCTTCTCCAGGGACTCCTACAATGAGCAGTTCTTC.

This clonotype was seen a handful of times. This chain links TRBV6-1 with TRBJ1-6; a weak D match, TRBD1 (6 bases). Deletions cut 2 bases from V and 7 bases from J, with 24 bases between. CDR3 length: 19 amino acids. CDR1 and CDR2 from the germline V gene are MNHNS and SASEGT. As DNA, the CDR3 is TGTGCCAGCAGTGAAAAGATGACAGGCACCCCGGGATCCAATTCACCCCTCCACTTT. Translation gives CASSEKMTGTPGSNSPLHF.

This clonotype was found a few times. The chain links TRBV6-6 to TRBJ1-2; D possibly corresponds to TRBD1 (6 bases). V lost 5 bases, J lost 4 bases, and 17 bases lay in between. There are 15 residues in the CDR3. The germline V gene has CDR1 MNHNY and CDR2 SVGAGI (reference sequence). DNA for the CDR3: TGTGCCAGCAGTCGCACCCGGACAGAGCTCTATGGCTACACCTTC. It specifies CASSRTRTELYGYTF.

The gene calls are TRBV29-1 and TRBJ2-1, with 7 bases fitting TRBD2. V shed 4 bases and J 6 bases; nucleotides not matched to a gene: 6. CDR1 is SQVTM and CDR2 is ANQGSEA in the germline V gene. There are 13 residues in the CDR3. In DNA, the CDR3 is TGCAGCGTTGGACGAGCGGGACCCAATGAGCAGTTCTTC. Translated: CSVGRAGPNEQFF.

The chain carries TRBV20-1 and TRBJ1-2; no clear D. The CDR3 runs 14 residues. CDR1 DFQATT and CDR2 SNEGSKA come from the germline V gene (reference sequence). Trimming left V 1 base short and J 0 bases short, with 9 bases between. The CDR3 nucleotides are TGCAGTGCTAGAGGGATGGGATCTAACTATGGCTACACCTTC. As protein: CSARGMGSNYGYTF.

The rearrangement links TRBV20-1 to TRBJ2-7, with 13 bases aligning to TRBD2. This CDR3 spans 15 amino acids. Germline V gene data show CDR1 as DFQATT and CDR2 as SNEGSKA (reference sequence). The J segment lost 0 bases and the V segment lost 5 bases, leaving 4 bases of the junction unmatched. The chain's CDR3 is CSARTSGRGSYEQYF. The CDR3 region has the DNA TGCAGTGCTCGGACTAGCGGGAGAGGCTCCTACGAGCAGTACTTC.

The J gene is TRBJ2-7, the V gene TRBV4-2, with D perhaps being TRBD1 or TRBD2 (6 bases each). Deletions cut 3 bases from V and 0 bases from J, with 18 bases between. This CDR3 spans 17 amino acids. Germline CDR1 LGHNA, CDR2 YNFKEQ. This CDR3 is CASSQGGLATSSYEQYF. CDR3 in DNA: TGTGCCAGCAGCCAGGGGGGCCTAGCGACAAGCTCCTACGAGCAGTACTTC.

This clonotype was observed a handful of times. V and J are TRBV6-1 and TRBJ2-3; D may be TRBD2 (5 bases). Trimming removed 6 bases from V and 3 bases from J, with 19 bases in between. Germline V gene lookup returns CDR1 MNHNS and CDR2 SASEGT. This CDR3 is 16 amino acids long. CDR3 nucleotides: TGTGCCAGCAGCGGTGAGGGAAGGTCGGTAACAGATACGCAGTATTTT. Translated, it gives CASSGEGRSVTDTQYF.

The chain has TRBV2 and TRBJ2-5; the D is unclear. Germline CDR1 SNHLY, CDR2 FYNNEI. Trimming shortened V by 6 bases and J by 11 bases, and 22 bases separated the two germline ends. CDR3 length: 14 amino acids. The DNA for the CDR3 is TGTGCCAGCAGGATGGGATATAGGACCCAGGAGCAGTACTTC. Amino acids: CASRMGYRTQEQYF.